This T cell receptor (beta chain) is drawn from a study of human T cells and chemical hapten exposure. Study at large: Upper back patch tests used 0.01% DPC, scored after 6 days. Per-sample variation in TCR yield stemmed mainly from small pooled library volume differences. Study results and limitations: The number of TCRs over 1 in 1000 frequency stayed unchanged after DPC.

Documented time point: pre-sensitization, week 0. Treatment: therapeutic diphenylcyclopropenone sensitization with weekly scalp DPC. Patches went on only after blood had been drawn each time. A remark on this clonotype: Its cognate antigen is unknown.

CDR1 and CDR2 from the germline V gene are SNHLY and FYNNEI. The length of the CDR3 is 15 residues. V was shortened by 1 base and J by 4 bases, with 13 bases between the two germline ends. TCRdb re-analysed the RACE reads in MiXCR, keeping a single row per CDR3 protein. The sample yields fewer than 350,000 distinct CDR3 sequences, around 7.7% seen once. The chain couples TRBV2 to TRBJ1-2; the D is unclear. The receptor comes from a young man with alopecia areata. Some clones in this sample may be carry-over from other donors' samples. Material: whole blood, obtained in connection with sensitization to the hapten diphenylcyclopropenone (DPC). This CDR3 is CASSEVAAETYGYTF. Written as DNA, the CDR3 is TGTGCCAGCAGTGAAGTGGCAGCTGAAACCTATGGCTACACCTTC.